What follows is one T cell receptor (beta chain) and its context. This entry comes from a study of blood T cell repertoires in COVID-19. Across the whole study: Whether acute or convalescent, the COVID-19 samples came from the United States, Italy and Spain. PBMCs, B-cell-depleted T cells, or T cells provided the cDNA or gDNA that made up the material.

As handled by the study authors: Estimated nucleated cell counts came from reference gene primer amplification. Assay: immunoSEQ multiplex PCR; the TCRdb copy retains only in-frame clones and omits some. Clonal size and the V and J genes are those of that table, whereas D and trimming came from the DNA. The data contain 200,000 to 250,000 clones, roughly 80% of them singletons. Trimming stripped 1 base from V and 7 bases from J, with 12 bases between. The V gene's germline CDR1 is SGHRS and CDR2 YFSETQ. The CDR3 consists of 14 residues. The TCR sequence derives from a man of 80 years or more with acute or convalescent COVID-19. Specimen: peripheral blood. The rearrangement uses TRBV5-1 and TRBJ2-1, with D possibly TRBD2 on 7 matching bases. CDR3 residues: CASSLQGGVNEQFF. The CDR3 nucleotides are TGCGCCAGCAGCTTGCAAGGGGGGGTGAATGAGCAGTTCTTC.